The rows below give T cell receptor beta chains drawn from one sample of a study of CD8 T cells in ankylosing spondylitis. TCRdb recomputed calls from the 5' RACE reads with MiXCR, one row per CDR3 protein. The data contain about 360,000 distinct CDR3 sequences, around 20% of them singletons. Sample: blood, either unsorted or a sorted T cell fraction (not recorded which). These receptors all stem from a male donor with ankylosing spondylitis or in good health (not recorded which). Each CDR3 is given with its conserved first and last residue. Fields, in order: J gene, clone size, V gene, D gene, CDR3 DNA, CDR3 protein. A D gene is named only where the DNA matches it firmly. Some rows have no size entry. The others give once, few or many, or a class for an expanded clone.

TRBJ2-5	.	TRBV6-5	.	TGTGCCAGCAGTTACGAGGGAGAGACCCAGTACTTC	CASSYEGETQYF
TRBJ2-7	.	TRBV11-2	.	TGTGCCAGCAGCTTAGCTGTCCGGGGTGGCGAGCAGTACTTC	CASSLAVRGGEQYF
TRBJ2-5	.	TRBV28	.	TGTGCCAGCAGTTTTCTCGCGGGGGCAGGGGAGACCCAGTACTTC	CASSFLAGAGETQYF
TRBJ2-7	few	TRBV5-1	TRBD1	TGCGCCAGCAGCCACGACCCGGGACAGGGGGCTCTCTACGAGCAGTACTTC	CASSHDPGQGALYEQYF
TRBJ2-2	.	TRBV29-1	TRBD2	TGCAGCGTTCGCACTGGGGGGGGAAGCGGGGAGCTGTTTTTT	CSVRTGGGSGELFF
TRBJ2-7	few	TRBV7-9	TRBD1	TGTGCCAGCAGCTCCGGACAGGGAGTTAGCGAGCAGTACTTC	CASSSGQGVSEQYF
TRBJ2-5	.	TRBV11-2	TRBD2	TGTGCCAGCAGCTTAGGGGGGACTAGCGGGGGACCTACCTCCTTGGAGACCCAGTACTTC	CASSLGGTSGGPTSLETQYF
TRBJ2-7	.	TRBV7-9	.	TGTGCCAGCAGCCCCCCCGGGGGTGGTGAGCAGTACTTC	CASSPPGGGEQYF
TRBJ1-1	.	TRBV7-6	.	TGTGCCAGCAGCTTAGAACCCGGGAACACTGAAGCTTTCTTT	CASSLEPGNTEAFF
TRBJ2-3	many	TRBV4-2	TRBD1	TGTGCCAGCAGCCAAGAGAGGTCAGGGGGCGCAGATACGCAGTATTTT	CASSQERSGGADTQYF
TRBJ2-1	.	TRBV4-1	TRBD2	TGCGCCAGCAGCCAAGATCGCGGGGGGATTATAGGAGGCTCCTACAATGAGCAGTTCTTC	CASSQDRGGIIGGSYNEQFF
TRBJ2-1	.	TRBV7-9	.	TGTGCCAGCAGCGCCCCAGGGTCTGGTGAGCAGTTCTTC	CASSAPGSGEQFF
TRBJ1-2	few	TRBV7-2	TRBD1	TGTGCCAGCAGCTTGATGGGACAGCCCCTTGGCTACACCTTC	CASSLMGQPLGYTF
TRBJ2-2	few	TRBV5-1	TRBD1	TGCGCCAGCAGCATCTGGACAGGGGAGGGCGGGGAGCTGTTTTTT	CASSIWTGEGGELFF
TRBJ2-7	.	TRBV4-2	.	TGTGCCAGCAGCCAACAGAATAGATTCTACGAGCAGTACTTC	CASSQQNRFYEQYF
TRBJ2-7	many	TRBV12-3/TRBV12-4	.	TGTGCCAGCAGCCCCGGGTTCTCCTACGAGCAGTACTTC	CASSPGFSYEQYF
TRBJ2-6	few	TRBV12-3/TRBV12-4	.	TGTGCCACCAAGGCTGGGGCCAACGTCCTGACTTTC	CATKAGANVLTF
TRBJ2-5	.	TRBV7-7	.	TGTGCCATCAGTTTACCCCCGGAGGGTGTAGGAGGGCCCCAAGAGACCCAGTACTTC	CAISLPPEGVGGPQETQYF
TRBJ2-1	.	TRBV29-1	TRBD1	TGCAGCGTTGGGGGGACAGGGGTAGGTGCGGTCAATGAGCAGTTCTTC	CSVGGTGVGAVNEQFF
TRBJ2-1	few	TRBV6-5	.	TGTGCCAGCAGTTACCAGACAACCGGGGGTGAGCAGTTCTTC	CASSYQTTGGEQFF
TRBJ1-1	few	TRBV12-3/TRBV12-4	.	TGTGCCAGCAGGGAAGCAGGGGTAGGGGCTTTCTTT	CASREAGVGAFF
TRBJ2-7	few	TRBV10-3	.	TGTGCCATCACCCCTGACGGATCCTACGAGCAGTACTTC	CAITPDGSYEQYF
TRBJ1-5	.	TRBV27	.	TGTGCCAGCAGTTCCCACGCTCTAGAATCCGGTCAGCCCCAGCATTTT	CASSSHALESGQPQHF
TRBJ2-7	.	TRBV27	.	TGTGCCAGCAGTTTATATGACCGTTACGAGCAGTACTTC	CASSLYDRYEQYF
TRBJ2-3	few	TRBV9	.	TGTGCCAGCAGCGGGGACCACAGCACAGATACGCAGTATTTT	CASSGDHSTDTQYF
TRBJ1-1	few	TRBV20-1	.	TGCAGTGCTCACTTGAACACTGAAGCTTTCTTT	CSAHLNTEAFF
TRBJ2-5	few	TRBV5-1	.	TGCGCCAGCAGCATAGCGCAGGACTCCGGGGAGACCCAGTACTTC	CASSIAQDSGETQYF
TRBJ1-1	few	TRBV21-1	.	TGTGCCAGCAGCAAAGGGGCGTGCGCGAACACTGAAGCTTTCTTT	CASSKGACANTEAFF
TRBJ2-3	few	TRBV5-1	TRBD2	TGCGCCAGCAGCTATACCGGGACTAGCGGTACAGATACGCAGTATTTT	CASSYTGTSGTDTQYF
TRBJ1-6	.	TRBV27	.	TGTGCCAGCAGTTTCCAGAATTCACCCCTCCACTTT	CASSFQNSPLHF
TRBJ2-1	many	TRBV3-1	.	TGTGCCAGCAGCCCCTCATATGCGGCTTACAATGAGCAGTTCTTC	CASSPSYAAYNEQFF
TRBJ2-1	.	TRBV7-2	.	TGTGCCAGCAGCTTAAAAGACTACCCCTACAATGAGCAGTTCTTC	CASSLKDYPYNEQFF
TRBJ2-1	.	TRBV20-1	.	TGCAGTGCTAATCAGGGGGGCTACAATGAGCAGTTCTTC	CSANQGGYNEQFF
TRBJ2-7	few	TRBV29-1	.	TGCAGCGTTCGAGGACGGGAAGCCTACGAGCAGTACTTC	CSVRGREAYEQYF
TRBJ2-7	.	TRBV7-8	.	TGTGCCAGCAGCTCCCCCCGGGGCAGGGGAGAGCAGTACTTC	CASSSPRGRGEQYF
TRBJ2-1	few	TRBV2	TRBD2	TGTGCCAGCAGTGACCCGATCAGCGGGGGCAGCTACAATGAGCAGTTCTTC	CASSDPISGGSYNEQFF
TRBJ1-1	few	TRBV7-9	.	TGTGCCAGCAGCCTTATTCGTGGGGAAGCTTTCTTT	CASSLIRGEAFF
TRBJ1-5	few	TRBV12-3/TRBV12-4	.	TGTGCCAGCAGTTTGTTAGGGGGGAATCAGCCCCAGCATTTT	CASSLLGGNQPQHF